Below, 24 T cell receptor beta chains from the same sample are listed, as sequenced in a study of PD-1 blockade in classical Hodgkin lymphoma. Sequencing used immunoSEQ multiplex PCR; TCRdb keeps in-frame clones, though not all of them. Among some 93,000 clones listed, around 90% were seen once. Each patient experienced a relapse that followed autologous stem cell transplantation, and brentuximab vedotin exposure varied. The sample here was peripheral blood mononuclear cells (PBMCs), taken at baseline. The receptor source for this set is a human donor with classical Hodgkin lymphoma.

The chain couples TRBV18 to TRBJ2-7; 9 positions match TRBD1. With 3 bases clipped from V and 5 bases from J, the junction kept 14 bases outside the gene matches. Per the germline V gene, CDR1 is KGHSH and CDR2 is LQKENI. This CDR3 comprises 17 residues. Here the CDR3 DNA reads TGTGCCAGCTCACCCCTAGAGGGACAGGGACCTAAAGACGAGCAGTACTTC. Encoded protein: CASSPLEGQGPKDEQYF.

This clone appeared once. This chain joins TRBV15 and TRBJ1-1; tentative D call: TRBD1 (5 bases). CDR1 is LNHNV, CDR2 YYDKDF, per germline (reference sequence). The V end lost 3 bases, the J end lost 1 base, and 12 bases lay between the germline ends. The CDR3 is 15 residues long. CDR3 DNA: TGTGCCACCAGCAGGGACAAGGGCAGGAACACTGAAGCTTTCTTT. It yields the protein CATSRDKGRNTEAFF.

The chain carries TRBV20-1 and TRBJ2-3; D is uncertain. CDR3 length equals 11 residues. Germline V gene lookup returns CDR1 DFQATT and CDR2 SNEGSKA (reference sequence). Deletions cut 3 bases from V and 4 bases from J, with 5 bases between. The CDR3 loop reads CSASKSDTQYF. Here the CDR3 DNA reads TGCAGTGCTAGTAAATCAGATACGCAGTATTTT.

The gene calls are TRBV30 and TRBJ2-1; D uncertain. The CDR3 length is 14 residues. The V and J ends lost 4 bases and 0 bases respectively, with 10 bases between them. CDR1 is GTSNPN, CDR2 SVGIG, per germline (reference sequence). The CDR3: CAWTFGSSYNEQFF. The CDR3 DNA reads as TGTGCCTGGACTTTCGGCAGCTCCTACAATGAGCAGTTCTTC.

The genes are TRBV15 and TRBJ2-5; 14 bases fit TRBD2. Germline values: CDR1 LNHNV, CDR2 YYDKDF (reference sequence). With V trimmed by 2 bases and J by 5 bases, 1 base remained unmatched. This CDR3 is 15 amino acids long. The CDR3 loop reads CATSRRLAGGETQYF. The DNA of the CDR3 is TGTGCCACCAGCAGAAGACTAGCGGGAGGGGAGACCCAGTACTTC.

CDR3 in amino acids: CSVETGVAYEQYF. CDR3 coding DNA: TGCAGCGTCGAGACTGGAGTCGCCTACGAGCAGTACTTC. The chain has TRBV29-1 and TRBJ2-7; the D is unclear. Germline loops: CDR1 SQVTM, CDR2 ANQGSEA. Trimming took off 6 bases at V and 2 bases at J, with 14 bases between the two ends. This CDR3 has 13 amino acids.

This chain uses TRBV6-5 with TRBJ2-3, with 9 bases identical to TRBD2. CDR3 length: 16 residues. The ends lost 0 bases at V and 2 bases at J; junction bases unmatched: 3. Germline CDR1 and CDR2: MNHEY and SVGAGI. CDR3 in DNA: TGTGCCAGCAGTTACTCGACTAGCGGTTACACAGATACGCAGTATTTT. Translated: CASSYSTSGYTDTQYF.

The CDR3 loop reads CASSEARGAYYEQYF. The CDR3 DNA reads as TGTGCCAGCAGTGAAGCGAGGGGGGCATACTACGAGCAGTACTTC. The V gene is TRBV6-1, the J gene TRBJ2-7, with D tentatively TRBD1 or TRBD2 (6 bases each). CDR1 is MNHNS and CDR2 is SASEGT in the germline V gene. Trimming took off 0 bases at V and 3 bases at J, with 12 bases between the two ends. This CDR3 spans 15 amino acids.

The DNA for the CDR3 is TGTGCCAGCGGGAAGGGAGGGGCGGAGACCCAGTACTTC. Protein sequence: CASGKGGAETQYF. This chain links TRBV28 with TRBJ2-5, with 7 bases fitting TRBD2. The CDR3 covers 13 residues. Germline V gene sequence: CDR1 MDHEN, CDR2 SYDVKM. The ends lost 8 bases at V and 5 bases at J; junction bases unmatched: 8.

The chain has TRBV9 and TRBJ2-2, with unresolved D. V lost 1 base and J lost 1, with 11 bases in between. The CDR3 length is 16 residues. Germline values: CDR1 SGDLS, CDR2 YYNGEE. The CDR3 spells CASSVSPALNTGELFF. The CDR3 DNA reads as TGTGCCAGCAGCGTATCCCCAGCGTTGAACACCGGGGAGCTGTTTTTT.

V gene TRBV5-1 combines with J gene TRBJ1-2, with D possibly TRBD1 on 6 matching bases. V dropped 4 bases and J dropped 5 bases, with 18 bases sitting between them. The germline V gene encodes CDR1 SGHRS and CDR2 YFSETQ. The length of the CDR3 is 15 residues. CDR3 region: CASSLSSRGAYGYTF. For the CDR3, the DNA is TGCGCCAGCAGCCTAAGCTCCCGGGGGGCATATGGCTACACCTTC.

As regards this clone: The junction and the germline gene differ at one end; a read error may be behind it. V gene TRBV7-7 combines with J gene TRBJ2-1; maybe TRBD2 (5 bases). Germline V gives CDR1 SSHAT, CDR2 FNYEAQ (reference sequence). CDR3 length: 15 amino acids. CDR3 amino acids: CASSSSLRANNEQFF. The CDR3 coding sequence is TGTGCTAGCAGCTCTAGCCTCCGGGCGAACAATGAGCAGTTCTTC.

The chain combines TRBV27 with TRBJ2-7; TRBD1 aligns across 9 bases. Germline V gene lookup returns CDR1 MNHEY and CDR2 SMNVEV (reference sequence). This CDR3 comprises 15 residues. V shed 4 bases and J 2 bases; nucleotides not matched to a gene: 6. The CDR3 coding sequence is TGTGCCAGCAGTTCTCGGACAGGGGACCCCTACGAGCAGTACTTC. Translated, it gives CASSSRTGDPYEQYF.

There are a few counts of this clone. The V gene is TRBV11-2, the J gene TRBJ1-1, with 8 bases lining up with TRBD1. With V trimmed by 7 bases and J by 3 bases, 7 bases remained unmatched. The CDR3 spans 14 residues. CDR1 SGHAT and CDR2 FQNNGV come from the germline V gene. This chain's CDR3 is CASTADREYTEAFF. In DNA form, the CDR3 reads TGTGCCAGCACCGCGGACAGGGAATACACTGAAGCTTTCTTT.

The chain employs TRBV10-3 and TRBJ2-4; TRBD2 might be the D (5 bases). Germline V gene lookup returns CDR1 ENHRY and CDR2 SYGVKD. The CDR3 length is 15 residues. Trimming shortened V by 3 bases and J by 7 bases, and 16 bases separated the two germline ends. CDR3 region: CAISDCWTPGNIQYF. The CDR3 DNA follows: TGTGCCATCAGTGATTGTTGGACTCCGGGGAACATTCAGTACTTC.

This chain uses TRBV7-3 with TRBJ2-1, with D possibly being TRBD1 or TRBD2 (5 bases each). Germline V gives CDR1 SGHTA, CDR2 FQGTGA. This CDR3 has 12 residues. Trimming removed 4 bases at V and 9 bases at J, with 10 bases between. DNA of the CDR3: TGTGCCAGCAGCTCTGGGGGAGCTGAGCAGTTCTTC. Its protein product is CASSSGGAEQFF.

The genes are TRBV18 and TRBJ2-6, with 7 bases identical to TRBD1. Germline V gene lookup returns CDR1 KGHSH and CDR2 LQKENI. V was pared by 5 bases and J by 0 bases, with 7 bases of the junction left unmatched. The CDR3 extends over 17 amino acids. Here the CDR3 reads CASSDKSGGSGANVLTF. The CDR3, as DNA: TGTGCCAGCTCAGACAAATCAGGGGGCTCTGGGGCCAACGTCCTGACTTTC.

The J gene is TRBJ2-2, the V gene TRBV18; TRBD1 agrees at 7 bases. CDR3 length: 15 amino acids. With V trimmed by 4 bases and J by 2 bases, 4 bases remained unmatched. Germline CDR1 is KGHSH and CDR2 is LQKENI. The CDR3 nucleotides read TGTGCCAGCTCACGACGGACAGGAAACACCGGGGAGCTGTTTTTT. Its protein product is CASSRRTGNTGELFF.

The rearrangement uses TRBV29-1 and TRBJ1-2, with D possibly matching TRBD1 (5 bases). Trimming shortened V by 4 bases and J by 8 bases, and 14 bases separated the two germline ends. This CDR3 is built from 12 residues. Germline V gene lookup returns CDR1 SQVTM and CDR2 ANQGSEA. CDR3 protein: CSVVDRDGGYTF. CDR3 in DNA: TGCAGCGTTGTGGACCGGGACGGGGGCTACACCTTC.

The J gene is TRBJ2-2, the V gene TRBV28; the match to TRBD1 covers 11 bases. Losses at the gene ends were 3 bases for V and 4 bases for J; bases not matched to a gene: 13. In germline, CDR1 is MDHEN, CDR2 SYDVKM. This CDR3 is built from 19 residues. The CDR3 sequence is CASSFTDRGLLLPTGELFF. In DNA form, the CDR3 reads TGTGCCAGCAGTTTTACGGACAGGGGGCTGCTCCTGCCCACCGGGGAGCTGTTTTTT.

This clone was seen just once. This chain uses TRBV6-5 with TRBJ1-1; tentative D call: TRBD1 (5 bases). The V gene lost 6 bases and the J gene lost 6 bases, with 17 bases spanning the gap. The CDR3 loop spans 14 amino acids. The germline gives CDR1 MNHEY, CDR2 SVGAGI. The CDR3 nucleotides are TGTGCCAGCAGGCCGAGGGGACTCAACCCTGAAGCTTTCTTT. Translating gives CASRPRGLNPEAFF.

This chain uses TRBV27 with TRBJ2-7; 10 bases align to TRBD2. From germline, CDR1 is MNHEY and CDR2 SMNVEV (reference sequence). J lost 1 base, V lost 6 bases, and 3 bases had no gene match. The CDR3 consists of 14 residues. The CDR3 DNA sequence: TGTGCCAGCAGGCCAGCGGGAGGGTCCTACGAGCAGTACTTC. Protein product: CASRPAGGSYEQYF.

The CDR3 sequence: CASSLALDIDTQYF. CDR3 coding DNA: TGCGCCAGCAGCTTGGCTCTAGATATAGATACGCAGTATTTT. The V gene is TRBV5-1, the J gene TRBJ2-3, with D unresolved. This CDR3 has 14 residues. Looked up from germline, CDR1 is SGHRS and CDR2 is YFSETQ. V was clipped by 0 bases and J by 5 bases, with 10 bases between them.

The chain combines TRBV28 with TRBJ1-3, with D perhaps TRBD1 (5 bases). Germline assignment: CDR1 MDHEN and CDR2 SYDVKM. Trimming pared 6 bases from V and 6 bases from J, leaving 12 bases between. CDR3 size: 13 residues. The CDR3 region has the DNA TGTGCCAGCAGGGGGACGGTGGAAAACACCATATATTTT. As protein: CASRGTVENTIYF.